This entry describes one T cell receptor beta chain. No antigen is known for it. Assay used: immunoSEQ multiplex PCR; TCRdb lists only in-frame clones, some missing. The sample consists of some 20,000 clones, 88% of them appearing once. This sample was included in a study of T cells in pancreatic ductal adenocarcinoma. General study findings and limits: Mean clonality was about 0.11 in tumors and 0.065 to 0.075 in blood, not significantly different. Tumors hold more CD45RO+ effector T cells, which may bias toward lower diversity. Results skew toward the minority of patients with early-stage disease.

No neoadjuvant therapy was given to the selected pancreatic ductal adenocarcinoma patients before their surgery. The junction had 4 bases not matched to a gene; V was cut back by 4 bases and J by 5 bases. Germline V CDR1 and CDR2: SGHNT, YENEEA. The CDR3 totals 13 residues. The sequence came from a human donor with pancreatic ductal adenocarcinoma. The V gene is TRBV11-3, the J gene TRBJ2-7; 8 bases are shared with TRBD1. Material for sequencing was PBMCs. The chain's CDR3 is CASSSDRVDEQYF. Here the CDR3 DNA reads TGTGCCAGCAGCTCGGACAGGGTCGACGAGCAGTACTTC.